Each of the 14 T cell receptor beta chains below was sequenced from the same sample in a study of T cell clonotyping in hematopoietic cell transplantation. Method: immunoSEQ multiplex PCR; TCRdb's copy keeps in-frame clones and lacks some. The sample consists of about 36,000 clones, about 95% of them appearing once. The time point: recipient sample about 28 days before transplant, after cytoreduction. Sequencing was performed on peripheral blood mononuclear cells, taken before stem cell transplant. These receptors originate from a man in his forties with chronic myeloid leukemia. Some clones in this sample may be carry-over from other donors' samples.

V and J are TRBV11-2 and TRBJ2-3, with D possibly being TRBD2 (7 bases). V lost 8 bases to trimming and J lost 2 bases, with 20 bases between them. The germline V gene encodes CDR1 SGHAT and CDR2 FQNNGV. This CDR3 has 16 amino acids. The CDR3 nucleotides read TGTGCCAGCGCAACCCGAATGGCGGGGGCCACAGATACGCAGTATTTT. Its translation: CASATRMAGATDTQYF. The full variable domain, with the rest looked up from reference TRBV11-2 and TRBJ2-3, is EAGVAQSPRYKIIEKRQSVAFWCNPISGHATLYWYQQILGQGPKLLIQFQNNGVVDDSQLPKDRFSAERLKGVDSTLKIQPAKLEDSAVYLCASATRMAGATDTQYFGPGTRLTVL.

This chain's CDR3 is CASSYDRGTEAFF. CDR3 DNA sequence: TGTGCCAGCAGTTACGACAGGGGGACTGAAGCTTTCTTT. The chain has TRBV6-5 and TRBJ1-1, with 9 bases matching TRBD1. J gave up 5 bases and V 2 bases, and 0 bases lay outside the gene matches. This CDR3 is built from 13 residues. Germline assignment: CDR1 MNHEY and CDR2 SVGAGI.

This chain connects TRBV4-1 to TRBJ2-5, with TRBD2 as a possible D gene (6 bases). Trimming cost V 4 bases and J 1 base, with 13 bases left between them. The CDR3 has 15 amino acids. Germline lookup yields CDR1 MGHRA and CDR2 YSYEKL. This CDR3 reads CASSPWLASQETQYF. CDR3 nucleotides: TGCGCCAGCAGCCCCTGGCTAGCGAGCCAAGAGACCCAGTACTTC.

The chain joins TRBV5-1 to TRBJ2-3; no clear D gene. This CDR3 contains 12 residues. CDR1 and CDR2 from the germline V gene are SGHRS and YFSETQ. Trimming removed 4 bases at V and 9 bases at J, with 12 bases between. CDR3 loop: CASSPEIGTQYF. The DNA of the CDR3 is TGCGCCAGCAGCCCGGAGATTGGCACGCAGTATTTT.

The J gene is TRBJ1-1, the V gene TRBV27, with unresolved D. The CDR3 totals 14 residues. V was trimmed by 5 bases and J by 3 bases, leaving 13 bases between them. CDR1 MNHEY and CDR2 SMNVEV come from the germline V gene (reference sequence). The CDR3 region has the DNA TGTGCCAGCAGTAACAATTCCTCCGACACTGAAGCTTTCTTT. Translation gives CASSNNSSDTEAFF.

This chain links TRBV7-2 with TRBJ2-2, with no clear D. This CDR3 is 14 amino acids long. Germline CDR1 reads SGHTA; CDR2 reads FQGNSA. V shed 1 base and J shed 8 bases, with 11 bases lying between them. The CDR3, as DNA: TGTGCCAGCAGCTTAGTGTGGTTGGGGGGGGAGCTGTTTTTT. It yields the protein CASSLVWLGGELFF. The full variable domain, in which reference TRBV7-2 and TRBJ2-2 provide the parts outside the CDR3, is GAGVSQSPSNKVTEKGKDVELRCDPISGHTALYWYRQSLGQGLEFLIYFQGNSAPDKSGLPSDRFSAERTGGSVSTLTIQRTQQEDSAVYLCASSLVWLGGELFFGEGSRLTVL.

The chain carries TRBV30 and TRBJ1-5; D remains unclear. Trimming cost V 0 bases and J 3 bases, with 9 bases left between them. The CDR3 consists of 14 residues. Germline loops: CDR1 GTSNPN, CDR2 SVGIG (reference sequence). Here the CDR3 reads CAWSVGSNNQPQHF. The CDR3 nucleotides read TGTGCCTGGAGTGTCGGTAGCAACAATCAGCCCCAGCATTTT.

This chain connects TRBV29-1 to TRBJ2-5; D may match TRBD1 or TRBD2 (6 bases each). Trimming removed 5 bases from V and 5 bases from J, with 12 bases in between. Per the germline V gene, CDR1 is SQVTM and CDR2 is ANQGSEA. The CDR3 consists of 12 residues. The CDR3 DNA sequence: TGCAGCGTTTGGGGGGCCGGGGAGACCCAGTACTTC. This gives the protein CSVWGAGETQYF.

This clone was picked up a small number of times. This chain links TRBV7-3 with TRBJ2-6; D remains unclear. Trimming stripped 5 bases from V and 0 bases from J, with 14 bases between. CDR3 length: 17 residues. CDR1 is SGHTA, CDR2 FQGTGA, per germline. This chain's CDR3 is CASSGDGSFSGANVLTF. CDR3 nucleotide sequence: TGTGCCAGCAGCGGCGATGGCTCTTTCTCTGGGGCCAACGTCCTGACTTTC.

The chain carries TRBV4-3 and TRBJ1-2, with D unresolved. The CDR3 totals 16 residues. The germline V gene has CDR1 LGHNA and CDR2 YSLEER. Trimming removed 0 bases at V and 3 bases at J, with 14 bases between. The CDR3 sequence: CASSQDLGTSHYGYTF. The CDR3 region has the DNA TGCGCCAGCAGCCAAGATCTAGGAACCAGCCACTATGGCTACACCTTC.

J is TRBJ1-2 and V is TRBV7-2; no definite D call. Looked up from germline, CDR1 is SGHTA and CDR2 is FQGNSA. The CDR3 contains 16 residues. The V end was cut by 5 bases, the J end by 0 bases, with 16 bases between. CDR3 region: CASSTRAARANYGYTF. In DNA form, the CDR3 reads TGTGCCAGCAGCACCCGGGCCGCCAGAGCTAACTATGGCTACACCTTC.

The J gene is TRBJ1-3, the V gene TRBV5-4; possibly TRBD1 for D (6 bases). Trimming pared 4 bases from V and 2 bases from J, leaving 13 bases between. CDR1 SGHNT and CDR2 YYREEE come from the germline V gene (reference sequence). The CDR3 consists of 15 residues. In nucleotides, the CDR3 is TGTGCCAGCAGCCCATCAGGGGAGGCTGGAAACACCATATATTTT. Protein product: CASSPSGEAGNTIYF. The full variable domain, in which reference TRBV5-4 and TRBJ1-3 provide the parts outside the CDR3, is ETGVTQSPTHLIKTRGQQVTLRCSSQSGHNTVSWYQQALGQGPQFIFQYYREEENGRGNFPPRFSGLQFPNYSSELNVNALELDDSALYLCASSPSGEAGNTIYFGEGSWLTVV.

The CDR3 spells CASRREANTEAFF. In DNA, the CDR3 is TGTGCCAGCCGTCGAGAGGCGAACACTGAAGCTTTCTTT. This chain joins TRBV7-2 and TRBJ1-1; D not resolved. In germline, CDR1 is SGHTA, CDR2 FQGNSA. The CDR3 has 13 amino acids. Trimming stripped 8 bases from V and 1 base from J, with 11 bases between.

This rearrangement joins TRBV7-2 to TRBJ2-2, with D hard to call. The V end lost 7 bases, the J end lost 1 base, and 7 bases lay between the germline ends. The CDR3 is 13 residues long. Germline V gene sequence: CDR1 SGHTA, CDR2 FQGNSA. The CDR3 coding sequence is TGTGCCAGCATCCTAGGGAACACCGGGGAGCTGTTTTTT. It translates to CASILGNTGELFF.